This TCR beta chain was sequenced during a study of cytomegalovirus exposure and HLA in healthy donors (dated by TCRdb to about 2017). Regarding the complete study: A later analysis indicated that the 90 to 150 validation repertoires were generated on the platform also employed for the roughly 650 repertoires of the first cohort. The study aimed to test whether signatures of past pathogen exposure could be identified by cataloging public T cell receptors. Along with the roughly 670-subject first cohort, a separate validation cohort of over a hundred different subjects was used. To predict cytomegalovirus infection status, the study combined high-throughput TCR immunosequencing, statistical association of individual TCRs with disease status, and machine learning.

A note on this clone: Its specific antigen is unknown. The sample holds no much larger clone one base away, and base qualities are not on file.

The receptor library was made with the immunoSEQ multiplex PCR assay. The study's processing was this. A statistical classification framework was built to diagnose cytomegalovirus status from the catalog of TCR beta chain sequences. The source is immuneACCESS, and TCRdb retained only in-frame sequences with V and J called. Part of the clones is not carried over; for the studies checked, unresolved V genes explain less than half of this, and the remainder is unexplained. V, J and clone size were drawn from that table, and D and trimming were deduced from the DNA. A total of 60,000 to 70,000 clones appear in this sample, 80% to 95% of them only once. The ten top clones hold 5.3% of the sample. The donors belonged to the validation cohort of 120 subjects, which was separate from the roughly 670-subject first cohort. Summary of the overall study and its limitations: According to the authors, the approach could potentially be generalized to other disease states and immunological phenotypes. Of the cluster scores, about 94% were above 0 in a later analysis, which found that TCRs clustered in the first cohort also tended to co-occur in the approximately 130 validation repertoires. In vitro tests confirmed that a few of the cytomegalovirus-associated TCR beta chains recognize cytomegalovirus antigens. The classifier was reported to diagnose cytomegalovirus status with high specificity and sensitivity in both the original cohort and the validation cohort. The study listed 164 TCR beta chains as associated with cytomegalovirus. Most TCR sequences were seen in very few donors, while some public TCRs were found in many individuals. All 120 or so repertoires were used to score co-occurrence in the validation cohort in a later analysis, because that analysis had no HLA typing for the cohort.

Reading the germline V gene gives CDR1 SGHTS and CDR2 YDEGEE. V loses 2 bases, J loses 1 base, and the germline ends lie 8 bases apart. Its CDR3 holds 14 amino acids, cysteine through phenylalanine. The only DNA kept is the CDR3, 42 bases in frame from the first base. The sequence came from a man between 18 and 35 years old in good health and CMV-seropositive. Sequenced: PBMCs. Recombination linked TRBV5-8 to TRBJ2-3, with a tentative D gene TRBD2 over 5 matching bases. CDR3 protein: CASSFGGRTDTQYF. The DNA reads TGTGCCAGCAGCTTTGGAGGCCGCACAGATACGCAGTATTTT.